A selection of T cell receptor beta chains follows, all from one sample in a study of identical twins. MiXCR, run by TCRdb on the 5' RACE reads, gives a single entry per CDR3 protein. Of approximately 670,000 distinct CDR3 sequences listed, 5.5% to 6.5% are singletons. Specimen: naive T cells sorted from blood. All receptors come from a man in his late teens or twenties in good health. CDR3s include the opening cysteine and the closing phenylalanine or tryptophan. The D gene is left open where the match is weak. Clone size appears in some rows only: once, few, many, or a class for an expanded clone.

J gene: TRBJ1-6
D gene: NA
clone size: many
V gene: TRBV12-3/TRBV12-4
CDR3 protein: CASSLASGNSPLHF
CDR3 DNA: TGTGCCAGCAGTTTAGCTTCGGGCAATTCACCCCTCCACTTT

J gene: TRBJ2-1
D gene: NA
clone size: few
V gene: TRBV7-8
CDR3 protein: CASSVMRVRREQFF
CDR3 DNA: TGTGCCAGCAGCGTGATGAGGGTCAGGCGTGAGCAGTTCTTC

J gene: TRBJ2-3
D gene: TRBD1
clone size: many
V gene: TRBV6-5
CDR3 protein: CASSYGTELSTDTQYF
CDR3 DNA: TGTGCCAGCAGTTACGGGACAGAGCTTAGCACAGATACGCAGTATTTT

J gene: TRBJ2-6
D gene: NA
clone size: many
V gene: TRBV6-2/TRBV6-3
CDR3 protein: CASTMSGANVLTF
CDR3 DNA: TGTGCCAGTACAATGTCTGGGGCCAACGTCCTGACTTTC

J gene: TRBJ2-7
D gene: NA
clone size: few
V gene: TRBV28
CDR3 protein: CASSSLRLDLEQYF
CDR3 DNA: TGTGCCAGCAGTTCCCTCCGACTAGACCTCGAGCAGTACTTC

J gene: TRBJ2-6
D gene: NA
clone size: NA
V gene: TRBV5-1
CDR3 protein: CASSLRAGLTGVLTF
CDR3 DNA: TGCGCCAGCAGCTTGAGGGCAGGGTTGACGGGCGTCCTGACTTTC

J gene: TRBJ2-7
D gene: TRBD2
clone size: many
V gene: TRBV7-8
CDR3 protein: CASSPRAGGFTEQYF
CDR3 DNA: TGTGCCAGCAGCCCTCGGGCGGGAGGGTTTACCGAGCAGTACTTC

J gene: TRBJ1-5
D gene: TRBD1
clone size: few
V gene: TRBV6-1
CDR3 protein: CASTRAGGNQPQHF
CDR3 DNA: TGTGCCAGCACTAGGGCAGGGGGAAATCAGCCCCAGCATTTT

J gene: TRBJ2-6
D gene: NA
clone size: few
V gene: TRBV25-1
CDR3 protein: CASSEYTAGANVLTF
CDR3 DNA: TGTGCCAGCAGTGAATACACTGCTGGGGCCAACGTCCTGACTTTC

J gene: TRBJ2-1
D gene: NA
clone size: many
V gene: TRBV7-9
CDR3 protein: CASSLSSQFYEQFF
CDR3 DNA: TGTGCCAGCAGCTTATCCTCACAGTTCTATGAGCAGTTCTTC

J gene: TRBJ2-1
D gene: NA
clone size: many
V gene: TRBV5-1
CDR3 protein: CASSLARLGDEQFF
CDR3 DNA: TGCGCCAGCAGCTTGGCCAGGCTAGGCGATGAGCAGTTCTTC

J gene: TRBJ2-1
D gene: TRBD2
clone size: few
V gene: TRBV20-1
CDR3 protein: CSASETSGYNEQFF
CDR3 DNA: TGCAGTGCTAGTGAGACTAGCGGATACAATGAGCAGTTCTTC

J gene: TRBJ1-5
D gene: NA
clone size: many
V gene: TRBV7-9
CDR3 protein: CASSPRADQPQHF
CDR3 DNA: TGTGCCAGCAGCCCCCGGGCAGATCAGCCCCAGCATTTT

J gene: TRBJ2-2
D gene: TRBD1
clone size: many
V gene: TRBV5-1
CDR3 protein: CASRDRANTGELFF
CDR3 DNA: TGCGCCAGCAGGGACAGGGCGAACACCGGGGAGCTGTTTTTT

J gene: TRBJ1-6
D gene: NA
clone size: many
V gene: TRBV6-1
CDR3 protein: CASSAIQEPNSPLHF
CDR3 DNA: TGTGCCAGCAGTGCCATTCAGGAACCTAATTCACCCCTCCACTTT

J gene: TRBJ2-1
D gene: TRBD2
clone size: NA
V gene: TRBV27
CDR3 protein: CASASGRVDEQFF
CDR3 DNA: TGTGCCAGCGCTAGCGGGAGAGTCGATGAGCAGTTCTTC

J gene: TRBJ2-7
D gene: NA
clone size: NA
V gene: TRBV2
CDR3 protein: CASSEAGAVIGYEQYF
CDR3 DNA: TGTGCCAGCAGTGAAGCCGGTGCGGTGATAGGCTACGAGCAGTACTTC

J gene: TRBJ2-5
D gene: NA
clone size: many
V gene: TRBV12-3/TRBV12-4
CDR3 protein: CASSLEVSQETQYF
CDR3 DNA: TGTGCCAGCAGTTTAGAGGTCAGCCAAGAGACCCAGTACTTC

J gene: TRBJ2-7
D gene: NA
clone size: many
V gene: TRBV12-3/TRBV12-4
CDR3 protein: CASSMEGHTLYEQYF
CDR3 DNA: TGTGCCAGCTCAATGGAGGGACATACTCTATACGAGCAGTACTTC

J gene: TRBJ1-5
D gene: TRBD1
clone size: many
V gene: TRBV6-1
CDR3 protein: CASSGTGRNQPQHF
CDR3 DNA: TGTGCCAGTTCCGGGACAGGGCGCAATCAGCCCCAGCATTTT

J gene: TRBJ2-1
D gene: TRBD2
clone size: NA
V gene: TRBV11-2
CDR3 protein: CASSLQGLAAYNEQFF
CDR3 DNA: TGTGCCAGCAGCCTACAGGGACTAGCGGCCTACAATGAGCAGTTCTTC